The table lists the clone carrying this TCR beta chain with many counts. The data were obtained in a study of T cells after yellow fever vaccination. Study-wide background: Where fractions had low cell numbers, libraries were prepared from them with the SMART-Seq v4 Ultra Low Input RNA kit.

Germline CDR1 SQVTM, CDR2 ANQGSEA. V was pared by 7 bases and J by 1 base, with 16 bases between. The CDR3 loop spans 14 amino acids. The study made its TCR cDNA through 5'RACE template switching. That step introduced a universal primer site along with UMIs. TCRdb re-analysed the 5' RACE reads in MiXCR, keeping a single row per CDR3 protein. This sample yields a few hundred thousand distinct CDR3 sequences, of which approximately 3% are seen a single time; 3.2% belongs to the top ten. The chain links TRBV29-1 to TRBJ1-1, with a tentative D call TRBD1 (6 bases). The sequences come from CD4+ T cells sorted from PBMCs, collected 10 days after the yellow fever booster vaccination. This receptor was identified in a man aged 18-30 years who received the YFV17D yellow fever vaccine. Here the CDR3 DNA reads TGCAGCGCAATAGGGGGACAACCGAACACTGAAGCTTTCTTT. Residues: CSAIGGQPNTEAFF.